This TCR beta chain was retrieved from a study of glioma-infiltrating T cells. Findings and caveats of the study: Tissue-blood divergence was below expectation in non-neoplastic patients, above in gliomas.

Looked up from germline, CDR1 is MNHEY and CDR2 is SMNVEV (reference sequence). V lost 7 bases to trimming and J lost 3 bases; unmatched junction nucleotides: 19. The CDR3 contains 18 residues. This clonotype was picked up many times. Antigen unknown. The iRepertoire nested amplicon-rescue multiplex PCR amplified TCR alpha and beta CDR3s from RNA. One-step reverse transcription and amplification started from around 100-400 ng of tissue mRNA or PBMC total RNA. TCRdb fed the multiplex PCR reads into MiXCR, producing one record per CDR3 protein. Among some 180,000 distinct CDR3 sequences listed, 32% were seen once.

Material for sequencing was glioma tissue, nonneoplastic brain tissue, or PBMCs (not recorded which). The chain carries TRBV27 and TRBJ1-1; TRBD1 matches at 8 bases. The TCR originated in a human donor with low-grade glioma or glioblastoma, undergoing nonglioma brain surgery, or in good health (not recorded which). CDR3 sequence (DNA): TGTGCCAGCAAATACCACCCCAGGCAGGGGGCCAAGGACACTGAAGCTTTCTTT. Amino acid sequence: CASKYHPRQGAKDTEAFF.